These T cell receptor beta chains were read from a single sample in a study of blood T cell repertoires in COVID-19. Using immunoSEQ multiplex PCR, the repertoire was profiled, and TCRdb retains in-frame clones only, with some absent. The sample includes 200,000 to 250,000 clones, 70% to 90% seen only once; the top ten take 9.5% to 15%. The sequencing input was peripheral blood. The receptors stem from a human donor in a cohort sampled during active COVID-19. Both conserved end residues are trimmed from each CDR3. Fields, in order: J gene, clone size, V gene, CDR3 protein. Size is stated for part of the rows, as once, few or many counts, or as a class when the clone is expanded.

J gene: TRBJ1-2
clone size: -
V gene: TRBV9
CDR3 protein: ASSGRQGVWYGYT

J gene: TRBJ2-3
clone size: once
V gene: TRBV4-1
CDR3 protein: ASSHPPAGGGVTDTQY

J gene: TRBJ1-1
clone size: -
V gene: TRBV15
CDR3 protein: ATTPGGPGQQAF

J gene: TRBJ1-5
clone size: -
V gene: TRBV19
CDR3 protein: ASSKIQGEGLRGNQPQH

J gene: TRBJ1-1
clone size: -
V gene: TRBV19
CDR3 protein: ASSIWRRNTEAF

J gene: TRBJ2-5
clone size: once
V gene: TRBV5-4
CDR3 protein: ASSFGSGKETQY

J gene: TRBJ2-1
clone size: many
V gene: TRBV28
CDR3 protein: ASSWRLAGGPSNEQF

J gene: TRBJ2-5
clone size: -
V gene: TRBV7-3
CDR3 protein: ASSRDRQETQY

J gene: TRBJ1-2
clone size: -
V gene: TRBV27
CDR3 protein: ASSVGQGNYGYT

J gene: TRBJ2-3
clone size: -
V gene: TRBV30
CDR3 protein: AWSSGTGVRDTQY

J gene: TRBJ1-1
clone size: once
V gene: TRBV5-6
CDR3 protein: ASSRGQMNTEAF

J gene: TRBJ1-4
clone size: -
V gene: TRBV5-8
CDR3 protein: ASRAFSGGDEKLF

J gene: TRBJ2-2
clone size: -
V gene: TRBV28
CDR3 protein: ASSPHGAYANTGELF

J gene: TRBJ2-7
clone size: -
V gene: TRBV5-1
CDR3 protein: ASSLATSGAYEQY

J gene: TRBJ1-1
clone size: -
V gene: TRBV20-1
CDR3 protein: SAIGRPEAF

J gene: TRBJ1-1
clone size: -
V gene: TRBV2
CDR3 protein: ASSDAPTGTEAF

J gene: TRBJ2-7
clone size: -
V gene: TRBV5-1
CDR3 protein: ASSHNTGRGSEQY